Listed below are T cell receptor beta chains from one sample, sequenced in a study of blood T cell repertoires in COVID-19. TCRdb keeps only in-frame clones here, not all; method: immunoSEQ multiplex PCR. The profile covers 45,000 to 50,000 clones, with nearly 85% appearing a single time and around 8% taken by the ten largest. Sample: peripheral blood. Receptor source: a man older than 75 in a cohort sampled during active COVID-19. The CDR3 runs from the conserved cysteine through the conserved F or W. Each record gives: clone size, V gene, J gene, D gene, CDR3 protein, CDR3 DNA. A D gene is named only where the DNA matches it firmly. Rows give clone size only sometimes, using once, few, many, or a class for an expanded clone.

size: -; V: TRBV10-3; J: TRBJ2-4; D: TRBD1; CDR3: CATGTGEAPKNIQYF; DNA: TGTGCCACCGGGACAGGGGAGGCGCCCAAAAACATTCAGTACTTC
size: -; V: TRBV7-4; J: TRBJ2-7; D: TRBD2; CDR3: CASSLRLADPSYEQYF; DNA: TGTGCCAGCAGCTTAAGACTAGCGGATCCCTCCTACGAGCAGTACTTC
size: -; V: TRBV12-3/TRBV12-4; J: TRBJ2-7; D: -; CDR3: CASSLAGDYEQYF; DNA: TGTGCCAGCAGCCTAGCCGGGGATTACGAGCAGTACTTC
size: -; V: TRBV4-1; J: TRBJ2-7; D: -; CDR3: CASSPQTFRQADYEQYF; DNA: TGCGCCAGCAGCCCCCAGACCTTTAGACAGGCCGACTACGAGCAGTACTTC
size: -; V: TRBV30; J: TRBJ2-7; D: -; CDR3: CAWSPRGGSRYF; DNA: TGTGCCTGGAGCCCGAGGGGGGGTTCCCGGTACTTC
size: -; V: TRBV28; J: TRBJ1-5; D: -; CDR3: CASDLLGGNNQPQHF; DNA: TGTGCCAGCGACTTGCTGGGGGGGAATAATCAGCCCCAGCATTTT
size: -; V: TRBV10-3; J: TRBJ1-2; D: TRBD1; CDR3: CAISGYRGSYGYTF; DNA: TGTGCCATCAGTGGCTACAGGGGTTCCTATGGCTACACCTTC
size: -; V: TRBV7-3; J: TRBJ1-1; D: -; CDR3: CASSHVGGSTEAFF; DNA: TGTGCCAGCAGCCACGTCGGGGGGAGCACTGAAGCTTTCTTT
size: -; V: TRBV25-1; J: TRBJ2-5; D: TRBD1; CDR3: CASSAWGQASRQETQYF; DNA: TGTGCCAGCAGTGCCTGGGGACAGGCTAGCAGGCAAGAGACCCAGTACTTC
size: -; V: TRBV19; J: TRBJ1-5; D: -; CDR3: CASTLTRLFNQPQHF; DNA: TGTGCCAGTACCCTAACCCGACTCTTTAATCAGCCCCAGCATTTT
size: few; V: TRBV19; J: TRBJ2-4; D: -; CDR3: CASSIEGTGGHIQYF; DNA: TGTGCCAGTAGTATAGAGGGTACCGGGGGACACATTCAGTACTTC
size: -; V: TRBV7-9; J: TRBJ1-1; D: TRBD1; CDR3: CASSSQGGKTEAFF; DNA: TGTGCCAGCAGTTCGCAGGGGGGCAAGACTGAAGCTTTCTTT
size: -; V: TRBV21-1; J: TRBJ1-2; D: -; CDR3: CASSKEWRGGGYTF; DNA: TGTGCCAGCAGCAAAGAGTGGAGGGGAGGCGGCTACACCTTC
size: -; V: TRBV20-1; J: TRBJ2-7; D: TRBD1; CDR3: CSAGTAYEQYF; DNA: TGCAGTGCCGGGACAGCCTACGAGCAGTACTTC
size: -; V: TRBV28; J: TRBJ2-2; D: -; CDR3: CASNLGGITGELFF; DNA: TGTGCCAGCAATTTAGGCGGGATCACCGGGGAGCTGTTTTTT
size: once; V: TRBV7-2; J: TRBJ2-7; D: -; CDR3: CASSADRLEQYF; DNA: TGTGCCAGCAGCGCCGACAGGCTCGAGCAGTACTTC
size: -; V: TRBV7-8; J: TRBJ1-6; D: -; CDR3: CASSARDSNSGLHF; DNA: TGTGCCAGCAGCGCCCGGGACTCAAATTCGGGACTCCACTTT
size: -; V: TRBV19; J: TRBJ1-2; D: TRBD1; CDR3: CASSTGTGGKGYTF; DNA: TGTGCCAGTAGTACCGGGACAGGGGGCAAAGGCTACACCTTC
size: once; V: TRBV28; J: TRBJ2-1; D: -; CDR3: CASSLSSYNEQFF; DNA: TGTGCCAGCTCGCTCAGCTCCTACAATGAGCAGTTCTTC
size: -; V: TRBV27; J: TRBJ1-4; D: TRBD1; CDR3: CASSSGQYATNEKLFF; DNA: TGTGCCAGCAGTTCGGGACAGTACGCAACTAATGAAAAACTGTTTTTT
size: -; V: TRBV5-1; J: TRBJ2-7; D: -; CDR3: CASSLGAGKEQYF; DNA: TGCGCCAGCAGCTTGGGGGCCGGGAAGGAGCAGTACTTC
size: -; V: TRBV5-1; J: TRBJ1-4; D: -; CDR3: CASSLGLPNEKLFF; DNA: TGCGCCAGCAGCTTAGGACTGCCTAATGAAAAACTGTTTTTT
size: once; V: TRBV10-3; J: TRBJ2-2; D: TRBD1; CDR3: CAISENALDRGLGGELFF; DNA: TGTGCCATCAGTGAAAACGCACTGGACAGGGGGCTGGGCGGGGAGCTGTTTTTT
size: few; V: TRBV6-2/TRBV6-3; J: TRBJ2-3; D: TRBD2; CDR3: CASSQRPSGMSTDTQYF; DNA: TGTGCCAGCAGTCAGAGGCCTAGCGGGATGAGCACAGATACGCAGTATTTT
size: -; V: TRBV3-1/TRBV3-2; J: TRBJ1-1; D: -; CDR3: CASSQVPGFMNTEAFF; DNA: TGTGCCAGCAGCCAAGTACCGGGATTCATGAACACTGAAGCTTTCTTT
size: once; V: TRBV5-6; J: TRBJ2-2; D: TRBD1; CDR3: CASSLAWTGSNTGELFF; DNA: TGTGCCAGCAGCTTGGCCTGGACAGGGTCGAACACCGGGGAGCTGTTTTTT
size: -; V: TRBV15; J: TRBJ1-6; D: TRBD1; CDR3: CATSRGQGEGSPLHF; DNA: TGTGCCACCAGCAGAGGACAGGGGGAAGGTTCACCCCTCCACTTT
size: once; V: TRBV5-6; J: TRBJ2-1; D: TRBD2; CDR3: CASSRTSGIDNEQFF; DNA: TGTGCCAGCAGCCGCACTAGCGGAATCGACAATGAGCAGTTCTTC
size: -; V: TRBV4-1; J: TRBJ1-2; D: -; CDR3: CASSQPVQAFGYTF; DNA: TGCGCCAGCAGCCAGCCAGTACAGGCTTTCGGCTACACCTTC
size: -; V: TRBV7-9; J: TRBJ2-5; D: TRBD2; CDR3: CASSLSPVSGRETQYF; DNA: TGTGCCAGCAGCTTATCCCCTGTTAGCGGGAGGGAGACCCAGTACTTC
size: -; V: TRBV5-6; J: TRBJ2-2; D: -; CDR3: CASSPIAVTGELFF; DNA: TGTGCCAGCAGCCCGATCGCGGTAACCGGGGAGCTGTTTTTT
size: once; V: TRBV6-5; J: TRBJ2-5; D: TRBD1; CDR3: CASTLGTGDEETQYF; DNA: TGTGCCAGCACCCTCGGGACAGGGGATGAGGAGACCCAGTACTTC
size: -; V: TRBV5-1; J: TRBJ1-3; D: TRBD1; CDR3: CASSPSATGGNTIYF; DNA: TGCGCCAGCAGCCCCTCCGCGACAGGGGGAAACACCATATATTTT
size: -; V: TRBV27; J: TRBJ2-4; D: TRBD2; CDR3: CASSPPPGLAGGHVQYF; DNA: TGTGCCAGCAGTCCCCCCCCGGGACTAGCGGGGGGGCATGTTCAGTACTTC
size: -; V: TRBV18; J: TRBJ1-1; D: TRBD1; CDR3: CASRQGANTEAFF; DNA: TGTGCCAGCCGACAGGGGGCGAACACTGAAGCTTTCTTT
size: -; V: TRBV21-1; J: TRBJ1-2; D: -; CDR3: CASSPNYYGYTF; DNA: TGTGCCAGCAGCCCTAACTACTATGGCTACACCTTC
size: -; V: TRBV20-1; J: TRBJ2-1; D: -; CDR3: CSAPRYNEQFF; DNA: TGCAGTGCGCCGAGATACAATGAGCAGTTCTTC
size: -; V: TRBV2; J: TRBJ2-3; D: TRBD2; CDR3: CASSEARLAGVDTQYF; DNA: TGTGCCAGCAGTGAAGCGCGCCTAGCGGGAGTGGATACGCAGTATTTT
size: -; V: TRBV9; J: TRBJ2-7; D: TRBD1; CDR3: CASSPTGREQYF; DNA: TGTGCCAGCAGCCCGACAGGGCGGGAGCAGTACTTC
size: -; V: TRBV20-1; J: TRBJ2-1; D: TRBD1; CDR3: CSASPGTGIHEQFF; DNA: TGCAGTGCTAGTCCCGGGACAGGGATCCATGAGCAGTTCTTC
size: -; V: TRBV28; J: TRBJ1-4; D: -; CDR3: CASSSTGLPNEKLFF; DNA: TGTGCCAGCAGTTCAACAGGGCTGCCTAATGAAAAACTGTTTTTT
size: -; V: TRBV18; J: TRBJ2-5; D: TRBD2; CDR3: CASSPPPTSGMGLRETQYF; DNA: TGTGCCAGCTCACCACCCCCGACTAGCGGGATGGGACTAAGAGAGACCCAGTACTTC
size: -; V: TRBV2; J: TRBJ2-2; D: -; CDR3: CASSGVTTNTGELFF; DNA: TGTGCCAGCAGTGGGGTGACTACCAACACCGGGGAGCTGTTTTTT
size: -; V: TRBV5-1; J: TRBJ2-5; D: TRBD2; CDR3: CASSRYRQGGTSGANRQETQYF; DNA: TGCGCCAGCAGCAGGTATCGACAGGGGGGGACTAGCGGGGCCAACCGCCAAGAGACCCAGTACTTC
size: once; V: TRBV28; J: TRBJ1-2; D: TRBD1; CDR3: CASRYRGRPGYTF; DNA: TGTGCCAGCAGATACAGGGGCCGCCCTGGCTACACCTTC
size: -; V: TRBV27; J: TRBJ2-2; D: TRBD1; CDR3: CAIENRTGYTGELFF; DNA: TGTGCCATCGAGAACCGGACAGGGTATACCGGGGAGCTGTTTTTT
size: -; V: TRBV7-9; J: TRBJ2-1; D: TRBD1; CDR3: CASSQTGGNEQFF; DNA: TGTGCCAGCAGCCAAACAGGGGGCAATGAGCAGTTCTTC
size: -; V: TRBV29-1; J: TRBJ2-1; D: -; CDR3: CSVEYSYNEQFF; DNA: TGCAGCGTTGAATACAGCTACAATGAGCAGTTCTTC
size: few; V: TRBV6-5; J: TRBJ1-3; D: -; CDR3: CASNQGSLSGNTIYF; DNA: TGTGCCAGCAACCAGGGTTCCCTCTCTGGAAACACCATATATTTT
size: -; V: TRBV3-1/TRBV3-2; J: TRBJ2-3; D: -; CDR3: CASSQDPLGASTDTQYF; DNA: TGTGCCAGCAGCCAAGATCCTCTAGGGGCAAGCACAGATACGCAGTATTTT
size: few; V: TRBV2; J: TRBJ1-5; D: TRBD1; CDR3: CASSVATGLNQPQHF; DNA: TGTGCCAGCAGTGTTGCGACAGGGTTAAATCAGCCCCAGCATTTT